This T cell receptor (beta chain) is from a study of blood T cell repertoires in COVID-19. In the study overall: Sites in the United States, Italy and Spain provided acute and convalescent COVID-19 samples. Sources were T cells, B-cell-depleted T cells, or PBMCs; the material itself was cDNA or gDNA.

The authors' processing: Estimation of nucleated cell counts was performed using reference gene primer amplification. The data were produced by immunoSEQ multiplex PCR, yet TCRdb's version contains in-frame clones alone and is incomplete. The V and J calls and the clone size are those of that table, but D and trimming were determined from the DNA. The table shows tens of thousands of clones, with roughly 78% occurring only once. Germline V CDR1 and CDR2: MNHEY, SVGAGI. V lost 5 bases and J lost 3; bases outside the gene matches: 5. CDR3 length: 15 residues. Sequenced input: peripheral blood. The receptor comes from a woman aged 65 to 85 with acute or convalescent COVID-19. V and J are TRBV6-5 and TRBJ2-1; the match to TRBD2 covers 9 bases. CDR3 sequence reads: CASSTGLAIYNEQFF. The CDR3 bases are TGTGCCAGCAGTACTGGACTAGCGATCTACAATGAGCAGTTCTTC.